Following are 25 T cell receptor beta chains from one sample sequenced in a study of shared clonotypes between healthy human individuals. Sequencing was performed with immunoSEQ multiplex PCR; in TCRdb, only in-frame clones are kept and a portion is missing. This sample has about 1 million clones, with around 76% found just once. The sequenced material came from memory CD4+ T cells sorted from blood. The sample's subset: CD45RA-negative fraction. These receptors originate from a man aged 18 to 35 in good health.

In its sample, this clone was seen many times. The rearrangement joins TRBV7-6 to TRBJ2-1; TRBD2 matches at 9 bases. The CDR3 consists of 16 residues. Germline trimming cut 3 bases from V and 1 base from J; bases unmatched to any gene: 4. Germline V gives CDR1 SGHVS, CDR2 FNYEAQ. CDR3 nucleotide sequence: TGTGCCAGCAGCTTTAGCGGGAGCCCGTCCTACAATGAGCAGTTCTTC. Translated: CASSFSGSPSYNEQFF.

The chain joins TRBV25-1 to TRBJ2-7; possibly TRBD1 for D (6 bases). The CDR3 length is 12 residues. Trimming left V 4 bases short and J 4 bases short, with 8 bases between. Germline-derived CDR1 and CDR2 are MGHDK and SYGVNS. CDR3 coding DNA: TGTGCCAGCAGTGGAACAGGGTACGAGCAGTACTTC. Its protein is CASSGTGYEQYF.

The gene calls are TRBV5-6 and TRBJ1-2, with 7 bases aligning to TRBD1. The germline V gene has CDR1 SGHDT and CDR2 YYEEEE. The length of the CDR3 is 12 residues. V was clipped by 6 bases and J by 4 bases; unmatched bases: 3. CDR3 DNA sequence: TGTGCCAGCAACCGGGACAGCTATGGCTACACCTTC. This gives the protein CASNRDSYGYTF.

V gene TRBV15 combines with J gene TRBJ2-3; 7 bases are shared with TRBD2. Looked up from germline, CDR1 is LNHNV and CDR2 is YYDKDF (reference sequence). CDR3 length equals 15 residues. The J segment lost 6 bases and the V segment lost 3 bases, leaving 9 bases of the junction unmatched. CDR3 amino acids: CATSSPGLVVDTQYF. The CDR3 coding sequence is TGTGCCACCAGCAGTCCCGGACTAGTGGTGGATACGCAGTATTTT.

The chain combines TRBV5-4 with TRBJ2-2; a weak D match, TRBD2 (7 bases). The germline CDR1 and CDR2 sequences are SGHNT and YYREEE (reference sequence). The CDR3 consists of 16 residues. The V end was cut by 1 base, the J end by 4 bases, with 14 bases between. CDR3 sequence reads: CASSLFAGATTGELFF. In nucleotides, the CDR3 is TGTGCCAGCAGCTTGTTTGCGGGGGCCACCACCGGGGAGCTGTTTTTT.

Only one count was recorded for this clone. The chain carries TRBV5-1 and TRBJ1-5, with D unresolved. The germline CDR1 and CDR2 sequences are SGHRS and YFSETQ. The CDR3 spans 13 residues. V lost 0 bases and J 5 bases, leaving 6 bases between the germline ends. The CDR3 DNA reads TGCGCCAGCAGCTTGGATCTTTATCAGCCCCAGCATTTT. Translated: CASSLDLYQPQHF.

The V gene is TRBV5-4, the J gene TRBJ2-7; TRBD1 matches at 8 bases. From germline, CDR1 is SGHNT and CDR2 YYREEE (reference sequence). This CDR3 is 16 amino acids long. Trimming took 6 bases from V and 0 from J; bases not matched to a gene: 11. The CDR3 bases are TGTGCCAGCACCTATGGGGGACAGGTTTTCTCCTACGAGCAGTACTTC. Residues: CASTYGGQVFSYEQYF.

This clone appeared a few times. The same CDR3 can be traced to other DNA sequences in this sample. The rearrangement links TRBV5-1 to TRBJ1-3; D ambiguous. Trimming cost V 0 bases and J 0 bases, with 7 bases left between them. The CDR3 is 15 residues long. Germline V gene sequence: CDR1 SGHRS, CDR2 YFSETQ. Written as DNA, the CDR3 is TGCGCCAGCAGCTTGGGCACCGCCTCTGGAAACACCATATATTTT. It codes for CASSLGTASGNTIYF. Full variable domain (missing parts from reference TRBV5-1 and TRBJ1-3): KAGVTQTPRYLIKTRGQQVTLSCSPISGHRSVSWYQQTPGQGLQFLFEYFSETQRNKGNFPGRFSGRQFSNSRSEMNVSTLELGDSALYLCASSLGTASGNTIYFGEGSWLTVV.

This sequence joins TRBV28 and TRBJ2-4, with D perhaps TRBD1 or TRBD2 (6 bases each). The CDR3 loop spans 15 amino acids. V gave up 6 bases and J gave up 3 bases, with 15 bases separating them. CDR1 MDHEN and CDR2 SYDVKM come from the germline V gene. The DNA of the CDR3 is TGTGCCAGCAGCCTAGGGGGGAGTTTCAAAAACATTCAGTACTTC. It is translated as CASSLGGSFKNIQYF.

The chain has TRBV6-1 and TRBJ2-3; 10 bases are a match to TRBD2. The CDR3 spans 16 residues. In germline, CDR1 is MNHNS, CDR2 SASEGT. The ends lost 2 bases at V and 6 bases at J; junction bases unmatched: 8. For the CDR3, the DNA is TGTGCCAGCAGTGAAACACGAGCGGGAGGGCGCGATACGCAGTATTTT. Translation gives CASSETRAGGRDTQYF.

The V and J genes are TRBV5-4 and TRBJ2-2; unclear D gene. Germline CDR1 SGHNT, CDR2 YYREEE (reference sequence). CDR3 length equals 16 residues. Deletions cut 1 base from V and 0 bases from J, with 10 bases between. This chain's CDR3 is CASSLLSATNTGELFF. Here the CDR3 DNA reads TGTGCCAGCAGCTTGTTGTCAGCGACGAACACCGGGGAGCTGTTTTTT. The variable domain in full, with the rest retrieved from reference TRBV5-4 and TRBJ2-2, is ETGVTQSPTHLIKTRGQQVTLRCSSQSGHNTVSWYQQALGQGPQFIFQYYREEENGRGNFPPRFSGLQFPNYSSELNVNALELDDSALYLCASSLLSATNTGELFFGEGSRLTVL.

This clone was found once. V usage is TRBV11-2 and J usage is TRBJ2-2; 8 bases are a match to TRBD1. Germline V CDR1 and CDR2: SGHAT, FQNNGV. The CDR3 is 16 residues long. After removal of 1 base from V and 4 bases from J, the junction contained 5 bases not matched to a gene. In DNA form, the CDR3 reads TGTGCCAGCAGCTTAGTTGGGACAGGATTCACCGGGGAGCTGTTTTTT. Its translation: CASSLVGTGFTGELFF.

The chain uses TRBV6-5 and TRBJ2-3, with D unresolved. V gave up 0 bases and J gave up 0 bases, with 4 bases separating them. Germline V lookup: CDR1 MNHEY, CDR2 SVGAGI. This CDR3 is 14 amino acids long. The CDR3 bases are TGTGCCAGCAGTTACTCGACTAGCACAGATACGCAGTATTTT. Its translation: CASSYSTSTDTQYF.

This CDR3 reads CSVSGLGEAFF. CDR3 sequence (DNA): TGCAGCGTCTCAGGGTTGGGGGAAGCTTTCTTT. The chain is built from TRBV29-1 and TRBJ1-1, with D maybe TRBD1 (5 bases). Trimming removed 6 bases at V and 8 bases at J, with 13 bases between. This CDR3 contains 11 residues. Germline loops: CDR1 SQVTM, CDR2 ANQGSEA.

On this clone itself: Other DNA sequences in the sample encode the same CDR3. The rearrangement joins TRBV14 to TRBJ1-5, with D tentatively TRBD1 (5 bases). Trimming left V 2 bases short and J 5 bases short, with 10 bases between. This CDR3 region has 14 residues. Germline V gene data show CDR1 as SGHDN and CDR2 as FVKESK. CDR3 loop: CASSQQGGDQPQHF. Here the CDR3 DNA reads TGTGCCAGCAGCCAACAGGGTGGAGATCAGCCCCAGCATTTT.

The CDR3 nucleotides are TGTGCCAGCCGGACTAGCGGGGGCTTCTACGAGCAGTACTTC. Protein product: CASRTSGGFYEQYF. The rearrangement joins TRBV25-1 to TRBJ2-7, with 13 positions matching TRBD2. The CDR3 totals 14 residues. V trimming: 8 bases; J trimming: 3 bases; junction bases outside the gene matches: 4. Germline CDR1 MGHDK, CDR2 SYGVNS.

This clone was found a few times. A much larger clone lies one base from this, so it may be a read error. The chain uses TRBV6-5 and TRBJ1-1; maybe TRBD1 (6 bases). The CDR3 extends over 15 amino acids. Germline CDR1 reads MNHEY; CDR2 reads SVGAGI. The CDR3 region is CTSRPGGGQNTEAFF. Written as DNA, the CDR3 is TGTACCAGCAGACCGGGCGGGGGGCAGAACACTGAAGCTTTCTTT.

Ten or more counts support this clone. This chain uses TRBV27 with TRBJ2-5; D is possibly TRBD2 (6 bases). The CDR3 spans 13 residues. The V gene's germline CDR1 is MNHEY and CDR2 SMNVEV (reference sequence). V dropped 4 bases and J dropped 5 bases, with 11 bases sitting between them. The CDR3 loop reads CASSSGGEETQYF. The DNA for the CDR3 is TGTGCCAGCAGTTCAGGAGGGGAGGAGACCCAGTACTTC.

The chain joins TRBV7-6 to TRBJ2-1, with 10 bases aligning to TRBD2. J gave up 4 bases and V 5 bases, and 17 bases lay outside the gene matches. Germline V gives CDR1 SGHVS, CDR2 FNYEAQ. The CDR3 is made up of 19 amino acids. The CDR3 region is CASSPYPPGLAGEYNEQFF. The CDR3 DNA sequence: TGTGCCAGCAGCCCCTACCCCCCCGGTCTAGCGGGGGAGTACAATGAGCAGTTCTTC.

The CDR3 coding sequence is TGTGCCAGCAGCGCCCGGGGGGCCACAGATACGCAGTATTTT. Residues: CASSARGATDTQYF. This chain uses TRBV9 with TRBJ2-3, with a weak D call TRBD2 (7 bases). Trimming left V 3 bases short and J 2 bases short, with 10 bases between. In germline, CDR1 is SGDLS, CDR2 YYNGEE. The CDR3 is 14 amino acids.

The CDR3 region is CAWSVNRGNSPLHF. The CDR3 region has the DNA TGTGCCTGGAGTGTAAACAGGGGCAATTCACCCCTCCACTTT. The V and J genes are TRBV30 and TRBJ1-6; 7 positions match TRBD1. This CDR3 region has 14 residues. J gave up 7 bases and V 0 bases, and 3 bases lay outside the gene matches. In germline, CDR1 is GTSNPN, CDR2 SVGIG (reference sequence).

The CDR3 region is CASSRSLTDTQYF. The CDR3, as DNA: TGTGCCAGCAGTCGTTCGCTCACAGATACGCAGTATTTT. The V call is TRBV9, the J call TRBJ2-3, with no clear D. Germline assignment: CDR1 SGDLS and CDR2 YYNGEE. Trimming took off 5 bases at V and 2 bases at J, with 9 bases between the two ends. The CDR3 has 13 amino acids.

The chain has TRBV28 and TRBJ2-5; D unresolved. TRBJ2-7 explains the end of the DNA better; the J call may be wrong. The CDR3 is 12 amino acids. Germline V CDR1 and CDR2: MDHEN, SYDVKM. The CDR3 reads CASSWSLYEQYF. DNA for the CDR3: TGTGCCAGCAGTTGGTCCCTCTACGAGCAGTACTTC.

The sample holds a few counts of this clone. CDR3 sequence reads: CASSLREAGTYEQYF. DNA for the CDR3: TGTGCCAGCAGTTTACGCGAAGCGGGAACCTACGAGCAGTACTTC. The rearrangement joins TRBV27 to TRBJ2-7; the match to TRBD2 covers 7 bases. The CDR3 runs to 15 residues. V shed 2 bases and J 2 bases; nucleotides not matched to a gene: 6. Germline V gene data show CDR1 as MNHEY and CDR2 as SMNVEV (reference sequence).

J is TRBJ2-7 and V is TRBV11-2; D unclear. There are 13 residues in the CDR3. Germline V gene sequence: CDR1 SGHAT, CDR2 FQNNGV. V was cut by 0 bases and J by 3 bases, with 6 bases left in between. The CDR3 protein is CASSLDHNYEQYF. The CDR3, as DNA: TGTGCCAGCAGCTTAGATCACAACTACGAGCAGTACTTC.